One sample yielded the 27 T cell receptor beta chains listed below, sequenced in a study of CD8 T cells in ankylosing spondylitis. Findings and caveats of the study: One TCR beta motif, made up of roughly 8 highly homologous variants, appeared characteristic of ankylosing spondylitis blood.

TCRdb independently ran MiXCR on the 5' RACE reads; one entry per CDR3 protein. This sample has about 510,000 distinct CDR3 sequences, with about 5.7% found just once. Their cognate antigens are unknown. The sequenced sample consisted of blood, either unsorted or a sorted T cell fraction (not recorded which). These receptors were taken from a male donor with ankylosing spondylitis.

This clonotype was counted at least ten times. The chain employs TRBV5-1 and TRBJ2-1; the match to TRBD2 covers 8 bases. Germline trimming cut 7 bases from V and 7 bases from J; bases unmatched to any gene: 16. From germline, CDR1 is SGHRS and CDR2 YFSETQ. The CDR3 loop spans 16 amino acids. CDR3 nucleotide sequence: TGCGCCAGCTCTTATCTAGCGGGCGGTCCACGGAATGAGCAGTTCTTC. Protein product: CASSYLAGGPRNEQFF.

The chain is built from TRBV7-2 and TRBJ2-1; TRBD2 is a possible D gene (5 bases). V was cut by 5 bases and J by 8 bases, with 19 bases left in between. Germline assignment: CDR1 SGHTA and CDR2 FQGNSA. The length of the CDR3 is 15 residues. The CDR3 DNA reads TGTGCCAGCAGCCTTAGCGCCCGCAGGTTTGATGAGCAGTTCTTC. Amino acids: CASSLSARRFDEQFF.

This clonotype was counted at least ten times. The chain recombines TRBV7-9 with TRBJ2-5; D could derive from TRBD1 or TRBD2 (5 bases each). CDR1 and CDR2 from the germline V gene are SEHNR and FQNEAQ (reference sequence). The CDR3 is made up of 18 amino acids. V was clipped by 6 bases and J by 1 base, with 24 bases between them. CDR3 sequence reads: CASRWDQSSFQIQETQYF. CDR3 DNA sequence: TGTGCCAGCAGATGGGACCAGTCGTCTTTCCAAATCCAAGAGACCCAGTACTTC.

This clonotype was counted at least ten times. This chain uses TRBV6-4 with TRBJ2-1; 9 bases agree with TRBD1. Unmatched junction bases numbered 6, after V lost 3 bases and J lost 6 bases. The CDR3 spans 15 residues. Germline assignment: CDR1 MRHNA and CDR2 SNTAGT. In DNA form, the CDR3 reads TGTGCCAGCAGTGAATGGACAGGGGCCACCAATGAGCAGTTCTTC. Translating it yields CASSEWTGATNEQFF.

This clonotype was detected ten times or more. The chain carries TRBV24-1 and TRBJ1-1; the D gene is possibly TRBD1 (5 bases). V was cut by 3 bases and J by 9 bases, with 22 bases left in between. The CDR3 runs to 16 residues. The germline V gene encodes CDR1 KGHDR and CDR2 SFDVKD. The CDR3 reads CATSDNTGLPGGKAFF. The DNA of the CDR3 is TGTGCCACCAGTGATAATACCGGGCTCCCGGGGGGGAAAGCTTTCTTT.

The V and J genes are TRBV7-8 and TRBJ2-7, with TRBD2 matching over 8 bases. This CDR3 is 15 amino acids long. The germline V gene encodes CDR1 SGHVS and CDR2 FQNEAQ. J gave up 1 base and V 1 base, and 3 bases lay outside the gene matches. The CDR3 coding sequence is TGTGCCAGCAGCTTAGTTGAGCGGGGGTCCTACGAGCAGTACTTC. As protein: CASSLVERGSYEQYF.

In its sample, this clonotype was seen many times. The chain uses TRBV20-1 and TRBJ2-3; 10 bases align to TRBD2. The germline V gene has CDR1 DFQATT and CDR2 SNEGSKA (reference sequence). The CDR3 is 14 residues long. Trimming removed 6 bases from V and 3 bases from J; junction bases left unmatched: 6. CDR3 in DNA: TGCAGTGCCGCACTAGCGGGATTGACAGATACGCAGTATTTT. Translation: CSAALAGLTDTQYF.

This clonotype has at least ten counts. CDR3 nucleotide sequence: TGTGCCAGCAGTTACTCCCTTACCTTC. Amino acid sequence: CASSYSLTF. The chain is built from TRBV6-6 and TRBJ1-2; D is undetermined. The V and J ends lost 0 bases and 14 bases respectively, with 4 bases between them. This CDR3 is 9 amino acids long. Germline V lookup: CDR1 MNHNY, CDR2 SVGAGI (reference sequence).

This clonotype came up many times. V gene TRBV20-1 combines with J gene TRBJ2-4; TRBD1 matches 7 bases. The V gene end was trimmed by 6 bases and the J gene end by 1 base; junction bases not matched to a gene: 6. CDR3 length: 14 residues. Germline assignment: CDR1 DFQATT and CDR2 SNEGSKA (reference sequence). This CDR3 reads CSAGDRAAKNIQYF. The CDR3 DNA reads TGCAGTGCCGGAGACAGGGCGGCCAAAAACATTCAGTACTTC.

J is TRBJ1-5 and V is TRBV11-3; D is ambiguous. This CDR3 contains 13 residues. V was pared by 3 bases and J by 5 bases, with 8 bases between. Germline CDR1 and CDR2: SGHNT and YENEEA. CDR3 in amino acids: CASSFDLYQPQHF. The DNA of the CDR3 is TGTGCCAGCAGCTTTGACCTATATCAGCCCCAGCATTTT.

This clonotype was seen more than once but under ten times. The chain uses TRBV24-1 and TRBJ2-1, with TRBD2 matching 8 bases. This CDR3 contains 15 residues. Germline V gene lookup returns CDR1 KGHDR and CDR2 SFDVKD. Trimming cost V 3 bases and J 10 bases; bases outside gene matches: 10. In nucleotides, the CDR3 is TGTGCCACCAGTGATCTGGGGGGGACTAGTCGGGAGCAGTTCTTC. Protein product: CATSDLGGTSREQFF.

This clonotype occurred many times. The J gene is TRBJ2-3, the V gene TRBV5-1, with TRBD2 matching 7 bases. Germline loops: CDR1 SGHRS, CDR2 YFSETQ. The CDR3 totals 15 residues. Losses at the gene ends were 1 base for V and 4 bases for J; bases not matched to a gene: 6. CDR3 sequence: CASSLSGGGSDTQYF. As DNA, the CDR3 is TGCGCCAGCAGCTTGAGTGGGGGGGGGTCAGATACGCAGTATTTT. Filled out from reference TRBV5-1 and TRBJ2-3, the complete variable domain reads KAGVTQTPRYLIKTRGQQVTLSCSPISGHRSVSWYQQTPGQGLQFLFEYFSETQRNKGNFPGRFSGRQFSNSRSEMNVSTLELGDSALYLCASSLSGGGSDTQYFGPGTRLTVL.

This clonotype has a count of ten or more. The gene calls are TRBV20-1 and TRBJ2-7; D is possibly TRBD2 (7 bases). The germline gives CDR1 DFQATT, CDR2 SNEGSKA (reference sequence). The V end was cut by 6 bases, the J end by 2 bases, with 17 bases between. The CDR3 contains 14 residues. The CDR3 DNA reads as TGCAGTGCCGAAGGCGGGGGCCCTACCTACGAGCAGTACTTC. Translating gives CSAEGGGPTYEQYF.

CDR3 sequence: CSHRTPQETQYF. The DNA of the CDR3 is TGCAGTCATAGGACTCCCCAAGAGACCCAGTACTTC. The rearrangement links TRBV20-1 to TRBJ2-5; tentatively, D is TRBD2 (5 bases). With 8 bases removed from V and 1 base from J, the gap between germline ends came to 11 bases. This CDR3 comprises 12 residues. Germline assignment: CDR1 DFQATT and CDR2 SNEGSKA (reference sequence).

In its sample, this clonotype was seen many times. The gene calls are TRBV5-1 and TRBJ1-1; the match to TRBD1 covers 7 bases. Germline V gene lookup returns CDR1 SGHRS and CDR2 YFSETQ. With 1 base clipped from V and 6 bases from J, the junction kept 6 bases outside the gene matches. The length of the CDR3 is 14 residues. CDR3 in amino acids: CASSLRDSRPEAFF. Here the CDR3 DNA reads TGCGCCAGCAGCTTGAGGGACAGTCGACCTGAAGCTTTCTTT.

This clonotype came up many times. This chain uses TRBV7-2 with TRBJ2-1; D gene uncertain. This CDR3 comprises 15 residues. Germline V gene sequence: CDR1 SGHTA, CDR2 FQGNSA. V lost 5 bases and J 5 bases, leaving 16 bases between the germline ends. CDR3 bases: TGTGCCAGCAGCCTACTGGGGAATACAAACAATGAGCAGTTCTTC. Its protein is CASSLLGNTNNEQFF.

This clonotype was found many times. The V call is TRBV29-1, the J call TRBJ1-2, with 9 nucleotides matching TRBD1. Trimming removed 7 bases from V and 4 bases from J; junction bases left unmatched: 7. This CDR3 comprises 13 residues. Germline-derived CDR1 and CDR2 are SQVTM and ANQGSEA. In DNA form, the CDR3 reads TGCAGCGCCCAACAGGGGGCAGGCTATGGCTACACCTTC. Amino acids: CSAQQGAGYGYTF.

This clonotype was seen repeatedly, ten times or more. The J gene is TRBJ1-2, the V gene TRBV20-1; a possible D gene is TRBD1 (5 bases). This CDR3 is built from 15 residues. V was shortened by 2 bases and J by 5 bases, with 18 bases between the two germline ends. Germline loops: CDR1 DFQATT, CDR2 SNEGSKA (reference sequence). The CDR3 DNA sequence: TGCAGTGCTAGAACCCCAGGGACGATAGGATATGGCTACACCTTC. Amino acid sequence: CSARTPGTIGYGYTF.

Many counts were recorded for this clonotype. The rearrangement links TRBV7-9 to TRBJ1-2; D is unresolved. Germline V lookup: CDR1 SEHNR, CDR2 FQNEAQ (reference sequence). The ends were cut back, 6 bases at V and 8 bases at J, with 13 bases in the middle. The CDR3 runs to 12 residues. Here the CDR3 DNA reads TGTGCCAGCAGGCTCGGCGTTGAGGGCTACACCTTC. It codes for CASRLGVEGYTF.

The chain uses TRBV5-1 and TRBJ2-1, with 9 positions matching TRBD2. V trimming: 9 bases; J trimming: 5 bases; junction bases outside the gene matches: 9. This CDR3 has 14 residues. Germline values: CDR1 SGHRS, CDR2 YFSETQ. The CDR3: CATADLAGNNEQFF. As DNA, the CDR3 is TGCGCCACCGCCGATCTAGCGGGGAACAATGAGCAGTTCTTC.

This chain joins TRBV2 and TRBJ2-2; possible D gene TRBD1, 6 bases. V gave up 5 bases and J gave up 4 bases, with 17 bases separating them. The CDR3 length is 16 residues. CDR1 and CDR2 (germline): SNHLY, FYNNEI. CDR3 nucleotide sequence: TGTGCCAGCAGTCACAGGGAGTTTCCCAGCACCGGGGAGCTGTTTTTT. It codes for CASSHREFPSTGELFF.

In its sample, this clonotype was seen many times. The chain is built from TRBV12-3 or TRBV12-4 and TRBJ1-6, with D possibly TRBD1 on 6 matching bases. Between the trimmed V and J ends, which lost 5 bases and 8 bases, there was a span of 16 bases. The CDR3 has 15 residues. The CDR3 nucleotides read TGTGCCAGCAGTATCTGGACAGAGAAGGATTCACCCCTCCACTTT. Translating it yields CASSIWTEKDSPLHF.

In its sample, this clonotype was seen many times. V is TRBV29-1 and J is TRBJ2-1; TRBD2 is a possible D gene (6 bases). Germline V CDR1 and CDR2: SQVTM, ANQGSEA. The length of the CDR3 is 10 residues. V lost 8 bases to trimming and J lost 7 bases, with 9 bases between them. This chain's CDR3 is CSTRGNEQFF. Written as DNA, the CDR3 is TGCAGCACTCGGGGGAATGAGCAGTTCTTC.

This chain uses TRBV28 with TRBJ2-6; tentatively, D is TRBD1 or TRBD2 (5 bases each). CDR1 and CDR2 (germline): MDHEN, SYDVKM. Trimming took 5 bases from V and 4 from J, leaving 12 bases between them. The CDR3 is 15 residues long. The CDR3 protein is CASSTAGTGANVLTF. CDR3 coding DNA: TGTGCCAGCAGTACCGCAGGGACCGGGGCCAACGTCCTGACTTTC.

The chain combines TRBV11-2 with TRBJ2-2; no definite D call. The CDR3 is made up of 11 amino acids. The germline CDR1 and CDR2 sequences are SGHAT and FQNNGV. The V end lost 11 bases, the J end lost 6 bases, and 10 bases lay between the germline ends. The CDR3 DNA sequence: TGTGCCGAATCTGGGGCCGGGGAGCTGTTTTTT. It is translated as CAESGAGELFF.

This clonotype was seen at least ten times. The rearrangement uses TRBV29-1 and TRBJ1-3; D not certain. V lost 4 bases and J lost 0, with 7 bases in between. From germline, CDR1 is SQVTM and CDR2 ANQGSEA. The CDR3 extends over 13 amino acids. In DNA, the CDR3 is TGCAGCGTTGGGGAGGACTCTGGAAACACCATATATTTT. It is translated as CSVGEDSGNTIYF.

At least ten counts were recorded for this clonotype. This chain connects TRBV5-1 to TRBJ1-1; possible D gene TRBD1, 6 bases. This CDR3 is 14 amino acids long. CDR1 SGHRS and CDR2 YFSETQ come from the germline V gene. V gave up 4 bases and J gave up 2 bases, with 12 bases separating them. The CDR3 loop is CASSGGAINTEAFF. CDR3 nucleotides: TGCGCCAGCAGCGGGGGGGCGATAAACACTGAAGCTTTCTTT. The whole variable domain, filled in from reference TRBV5-1 and TRBJ1-1, reads KAGVTQTPRYLIKTRGQQVTLSCSPISGHRSVSWYQQTPGQGLQFLFEYFSETQRNKGNFPGRFSGRQFSNSRSEMNVSTLELGDSALYLCASSGGAINTEAFFGQGTRLTVV.